This T cell receptor beta chain emerged from a study of Graves' ophthalmopathy and Graves' hyperthyroidism. The authors amplified TCR beta CDR3 regions, and they did so from RNA transcripts for repertoire sequencing. In the first round, RT-PCR was carried out with HTBI primers, and a multiplex PCR formed the second round. TCRdb processed the multiplex PCR reads anew with MiXCR; each CDR3 protein has one entry. The profile shows about 620,000 distinct CDR3 sequences, about a fifth of them singletons. Hyperthyroidism patients were newly diagnosed, ill under 2 months, and aged 18 to 65 years. Other autoimmune disease, uncontrolled infection, pregnancy and lactation led to exclusion. Study findings and constraints: Also, most clonotypes expanded in the thyroid above 0.001 frequency appeared in blood.

This clonotype was picked up a small number of times. Its target is not known. The CDR3 has 14 amino acids. Trimming pared 2 bases from V and 7 bases from J, leaving 10 bases between. Germline CDR1 reads SGHRS; CDR2 reads YFSETQ. The sequence was obtained from a woman between 18 and 29 years old with stable Graves' hyperthyroidism. Some clones in this sample may be carry-over from other donors' samples. J is TRBJ1-6 and V is TRBV5-1; the D gene is possibly TRBD1 (5 bases). The sample consisted of peripheral blood. For the CDR3, the DNA is TGCGCCAGCAGCTTCTCGGGACGGAATTCACCCCTCCACTTT. Protein sequence: CASSFSGRNSPLHF.